The entry that follows covers one T cell receptor (beta chain) sequence. The data derive from a study of neoadjuvant anti-PD-1 for oral cavity cancer. The protocol was immunoSEQ multiplex PCR, while the TCRdb copy is restricted to in-frame clones and leaves out a portion. The sample lists 60,000 to 75,000 clones, roughly 84% seen once, with around 2.6% in the top ten. Between the trimmed V and J ends, which lost 1 base and 2 bases, there was a span of 17 bases. The CDR3 loop spans 16 amino acids. Germline lookup yields CDR1 GTSNPN and CDR2 SVGIG (reference sequence). The rearrangement links TRBV30 to TRBJ1-1; D unclear. Here the sequenced sample was PBMCs, taken before nivolumab (anti-PD-1) treatment. This TCR came from a person aged 35 to 85 with oral cavity squamous cell carcinoma. The CDR3 DNA reads as TGTGCCTGGAGTGAGGGCGGAGTGGGGAGAAACACTGAAGCTTTCTTT. Amino acids: CAWSEGGVGRNTEAFF.